This passage covers 14 T cell receptor beta chains from one sample sequenced in a study of T cell responses to AZD1222 COVID-19 vaccine. This table comes from immunoSEQ multiplex PCR, and its TCRdb copy is limited to in-frame clones, with some not included. The sample consists of about 200,000 clones, about 92% of them appearing once. Specimen: peripheral blood, collected on day 0 of AZD1222 vaccination. These receptors all come from an adult in good health.

The chain joins TRBV19 to TRBJ2-1; possible D gene TRBD2, 5 bases. V dropped 5 bases and J dropped 0 bases, with 11 bases sitting between them. The CDR3 contains 15 residues. CDR1 is LNHDA, CDR2 SQIVND, per germline (reference sequence). CDR3 region: CASSAERSSYNEQFF. The CDR3 DNA follows: TGTGCCAGTAGTGCGGAGCGGAGCTCCTACAATGAGCAGTTCTTC. The full variable domain, in which reference TRBV19 and TRBJ2-1 provide the parts outside the CDR3, is DGGITQSPKYLFRKEGQNVTLSCEQNLNHDAMYWYRQDPGQGLRLIYYSQIVNDFQKGDIAEGYSVSREKKESFPLTVTSAQKNPTAFYLCASSAERSSYNEQFFGPGTRLTVL.

This clone has more than one count but fewer than ten. J is TRBJ1-2 and V is TRBV6-5, with 12 bases fitting TRBD1. This CDR3 is built from 15 residues. CDR1 MNHEY and CDR2 SVGAGI come from the germline V gene. The ends lost 10 bases at V and 7 bases at J; junction bases unmatched: 13. The DNA of the CDR3 is TGTGCCATAACCCGCCTACCGGGACAGGGGGCTGGCTACACCTTC. It translates to CAITRLPGQGAGYTF.

The V and J genes are TRBV19 and TRBJ1-6; D unclear. Germline V gene data show CDR1 as LNHDA and CDR2 as SQIVND (reference sequence). The CDR3 loop spans 13 amino acids. V lost 3 bases to trimming and J lost 7 bases, with 7 bases between them. The CDR3 DNA reads TGTGCCAGTAGTATCGAGTGGAATTCACCCCTCCACTTT. Translated, it gives CASSIEWNSPLHF.

This chain connects TRBV29-1 to TRBJ1-1, with D uncertain. Per the germline V gene, CDR1 is SQVTM and CDR2 is ANQGSEA. V was clipped by 5 bases and J by 0 bases, with 10 bases between them. The CDR3 length is 13 residues. The chain's CDR3 is CSVLRVMNTEAFF. The DNA of the CDR3 is TGCAGCGTTCTTCGGGTAATGAACACTGAAGCTTTCTTT.

J is TRBJ2-1 and V is TRBV5-5; 12 bases align to TRBD2. This CDR3 comprises 20 residues. V lost 4 bases to trimming and J lost 0 bases; unmatched junction nucleotides: 14. Germline values: CDR1 SGHKS, CDR2 YYEKEE (reference sequence). The CDR3 DNA sequence: TGTGCCAGCAGCGCGGAACAACTAGCGGGGGGACCAAGCTCCTACAATGAGCAGTTCTTC. It encodes CASSAEQLAGGPSSYNEQFF. Full variable domain (missing parts from reference TRBV5-5 and TRBJ2-1): DAGVTQSPTHLIKTRGQQVTLRCSPISGHKSVSWYQQVLGQGPQFIFQYYEKEERGRGNFPDRFSARQFPNYSSELNVNALLLGDSALYLCASSAEQLAGGPSSYNEQFFGPGTRLTVL.

The chain recombines TRBV7-2 with TRBJ2-7; D is ambiguous. In germline, CDR1 is SGHTA, CDR2 FQGNSA. The CDR3 is made up of 13 amino acids. Trimming cost V 4 bases and J 3 bases, with 10 bases left between them. CDR3 DNA sequence: TGTGCCAGCAGCTCCCCCCGACTCTACGAGCAGTACTTC. Its translation: CASSSPRLYEQYF.

CDR3 protein: CASSPEPGFNQPQHF. The CDR3 DNA is TGTGCCAGCAGTCCCGAGCCCGGGTTCAATCAGCCCCAGCATTTT. This chain uses TRBV6-4 with TRBJ1-5, with D hard to call. The length of the CDR3 is 15 residues. Looked up from germline, CDR1 is MRHNA and CDR2 is SNTAGT. V was trimmed by 5 bases and J by 3 bases, leaving 14 bases between them.

The gene calls are TRBV29-1 and TRBJ2-5; D call uncertain. The CDR3 extends over 12 amino acids. Germline V CDR1 and CDR2: SQVTM, ANQGSEA. V was clipped by 2 bases and J by 5 bases, with 9 bases between them. CDR3 region: CSVELRRETQYF. The CDR3 nucleotides are TGCAGCGTTGAACTGAGAAGGGAGACCCAGTACTTC.

J is TRBJ1-1 and V is TRBV7-9, with unresolved D. V dropped 5 bases and J dropped 10 bases, with 17 bases sitting between them. The CDR3 is made up of 13 amino acids. From germline, CDR1 is SEHNR and CDR2 FQNEAQ (reference sequence). CDR3 amino acids: CASSPTGRWGAFF. DNA of the CDR3: TGTGCCAGCAGCCCAACTGGGAGGTGGGGAGCTTTCTTT. Variable domain in full (rest from reference TRBV7-9 and TRBJ1-1): DTGVSQNPRHKITKRGQNVTFRCDPISEHNRLYWYRQTLGQGPEFLTYFQNEAQLEKSRLLSDRFSAERPKGSFSTLEIQRTEQGDSAMYLCASSPTGRWGAFFGQGTRLTVV.

The J gene is TRBJ2-1, the V gene TRBV5-4; TRBD2 matches at 10 bases. This CDR3 spans 15 amino acids. The V gene end was trimmed by 10 bases and the J gene end by 6 bases; junction bases not matched to a gene: 13. Germline V gene data show CDR1 as SGHNT and CDR2 as YYREEE (reference sequence). The DNA for the CDR3 is TGTGCCTCCTATAGCGGGGGGCAGGGGGGCAATGAGCAGTTCTTC. This codes for CASYSGGQGGNEQFF.

This sequence joins TRBV2 and TRBJ2-5; possibly TRBD1 for D (5 bases). CDR3 length: 14 residues. V dropped 7 bases and J dropped 5 bases, with 17 bases sitting between them. Germline lookup yields CDR1 SNHLY and CDR2 FYNNEI. The DNA for the CDR3 is TGTGCCAGCACGAGACAGCGTGCGGATGAGACCCAGTACTTC. It specifies CASTRQRADETQYF. Using reference TRBV2 and TRBJ2-5 for the parts outside the CDR3, the full variable domain is EPEVTQTPSHQVTQMGQEVILRCVPISNHLYFYWYRQILGQKVEFLVSFYNNEISEKSEIFDDQFSVERPDGSNFTLKIRSTKLEDSAMYFCASTRQRADETQYFGPGTRLLVL.

This clone was detected only once. The V and J genes are TRBV5-1 and TRBJ1-6, with D uncertain. This CDR3 has 17 amino acids. Trimming pared 4 bases from V and 4 bases from J, leaving 18 bases between. Germline V gives CDR1 SGHRS, CDR2 YFSETQ. The CDR3 DNA reads TGCGCCAGCAGCCCCCGGCCCGCGGACCCTTATAATTCACCCCTCCACTTT. Protein product: CASSPRPADPYNSPLHF.

The genes are TRBV23-1 and TRBJ1-6; tentative D call: TRBD1 (6 bases). TRBV23-1 is marked as an open reading frame, function uncertain. V gave up 5 bases and J gave up 7 bases, with 12 bases separating them. The CDR3 loop spans 14 amino acids. Here the CDR3 DNA reads TGCGCCAGCAGTTGGGGGGCTTTCAATTCACCCCTCCACTTT. Its translation: CASSWGAFNSPLHF.

The rearrangement links TRBV5-1 to TRBJ2-1, with 12 bases lining up with TRBD2. Per germline, CDR1 SGHRS and CDR2 YFSETQ. V lost 5 bases, J lost 4 bases, and 4 bases stayed unmatched. This CDR3 has 15 residues. The CDR3 loop reads CASSTSGGNYNEQFF. For the CDR3, the DNA is TGCGCCAGCAGTACTAGCGGGGGGAATTACAATGAGCAGTTCTTC.